This T cell receptor (beta chain) was documented in a study of technical replicates of blood from a few donors. Sequencing was performed with immunoSEQ multiplex PCR; in TCRdb, only in-frame clones are kept and a portion is missing. Here the sample spans some 11,000 clones, approximately 93% being singletons. The CDR3 loop spans 15 amino acids. Germline assignment: CDR1 MRHNA and CDR2 SNTAGT. V was pared by 3 bases and J by 7 bases, with 16 bases between. The sequence came from a human donor in good health. The sequencing sample was made of PBMCs. The chain uses TRBV6-4 and TRBJ2-1; possible D gene TRBD2, 6 bases. CDR3 nucleotide sequence: TGTGCCAGCAGTGAAGGGGCTAGCGCGAGTAATGAGCAGTTCTTC. Its translation: CASSEGASASNEQFF.